These 18 T cell receptor beta chains were sequenced from one sample in a study of blood T cell repertoires in COVID-19. Data came from immunoSEQ multiplex PCR; TCRdb stores just in-frame clones and leaves some out. The sample contains 280,000 or so clones, 83% of which appear only once. Sequencing was performed on peripheral blood. The receptors were gathered from a woman aged 45 to 65 who had recovered from COVID-19.

V and J are TRBV7-3 and TRBJ2-7; a weak D match, TRBD1 (6 bases). CDR1 and CDR2 from the germline V gene are SGHTA and FQGTGA. Trimming took off 5 bases at V and 3 bases at J, with 20 bases between the two ends. The CDR3 is made up of 16 amino acids. CDR3 bases: TGTGCCAGCAGCCCCCGTGGGGGCAGGCCCGTCTACGAGCAGTACTTC. Protein product: CASSPRGGRPVYEQYF. The complete variable domain, with remaining parts taken from reference TRBV7-3 and TRBJ2-7, reads GAGVSQTPSNKVTEKGKYVELRCDPISGHTALYWYRQSLGQGPEFLIYFQGTGAADDSGLPNDRFFAVRPEGSVSTLKIQRTERGDSAVYLCASSPRGGRPVYEQYFGPGTRLTVT.

The V and J genes are TRBV11-3 and TRBJ1-5, with 9 positions matching TRBD1. Germline CDR1 is SGHNT and CDR2 is YENEEA. The J segment lost 7 bases and the V segment lost 7 bases, leaving 5 bases of the junction unmatched. The CDR3 consists of 13 residues. The CDR3 here is CASKGQGDQPQHF. The CDR3 region has the DNA TGTGCCAGCAAGGGACAGGGTGACCAGCCCCAGCATTTT.

The chain recombines TRBV15 with TRBJ2-7; perhaps TRBD2 as D (6 bases). There are 14 residues in the CDR3. Germline lookup yields CDR1 LNHNV and CDR2 YYDKDF (reference sequence). Trimming left V 5 bases short and J 0 bases short, with 11 bases between. In DNA, the CDR3 is TGTGCCACCAGCTTTGGGAGGAGCTCCTACGAGCAGTACTTC. This translates into CATSFGRSSYEQYF.

V and J are TRBV6-6 and TRBJ1-5; D possibly corresponds to TRBD1 (6 bases). The V gene's germline CDR1 is MNHNY and CDR2 SVGAGI (reference sequence). This CDR3 spans 14 amino acids. V shed 6 bases and J shed 2 bases, with 11 bases lying between them. The CDR3 DNA is TGTGCCAGCAGAGGGGGGGTGGGCAATCAGCCCCAGCATTTT. Amino acid sequence: CASRGGVGNQPQHF.

V usage is TRBV10-3 and J usage is TRBJ2-2, with 10 bases identical to TRBD2. This CDR3 contains 15 residues. The J segment lost 7 bases and the V segment lost 2 bases, leaving 4 bases of the junction unmatched. The germline CDR1 and CDR2 sequences are ENHRY and SYGVKD. The CDR3 DNA follows: TGTGCCATCAGTGAGACGGGACTAGCGAACGGGGAGCTGTTTTTT. This encodes CAISETGLANGELFF.

The gene calls are TRBV4-2 and TRBJ1-5; no clear D gene. CDR1 and CDR2 from the germline V gene are LGHNA and YNFKEQ. Trimming left V 4 bases short and J 3 bases short, with 16 bases between. CDR3 length: 16 amino acids. The CDR3 DNA reads as TGTGCCAGCAGCCCAGGATCCGGGAGCGACAATCAGCCCCAGCATTTT. It encodes CASSPGSGSDNQPQHF.

The chain has TRBV28 and TRBJ1-1; tentative D call: TRBD1 (6 bases). Trimming pared 6 bases from V and 3 bases from J, leaving 20 bases between. Germline V gene lookup returns CDR1 MDHEN and CDR2 SYDVKM. The CDR3 runs to 16 residues. CDR3 DNA sequence: TGTGCCAGCAGCCCAATGCGCACAGGGACGGACACTGAAGCTTTCTTT. Residues: CASSPMRTGTDTEAFF.

This chain links TRBV11-2 with TRBJ1-6, with D uncertain. Germline V CDR1 and CDR2: SGHAT, FQNNGV. The CDR3 extends over 14 amino acids. Trimming pared 10 bases from V and 0 bases from J, leaving 10 bases between. DNA of the CDR3: TGTGCCACCTCGGAGGGCTCCTATAATTCACCCCTCCACTTT. This translates into CATSEGSYNSPLHF. The entire variable domain, with the rest obtained from reference TRBV11-2 and TRBJ1-6, is as follows: EAGVAQSPRYKIIEKRQSVAFWCNPISGHATLYWYQQILGQGPKLLIQFQNNGVVDDSQLPKDRFSAERLKGVDSTLKIQPAKLEDSAVYLCATSEGSYNSPLHFGNGTRLTVT.

The chain is built from TRBV7-9 and TRBJ2-1; tentative D call: TRBD2 (6 bases). The germline gives CDR1 SEHNR, CDR2 FQNEAQ (reference sequence). This CDR3 comprises 10 residues. Deletions cut 8 bases from V and 10 bases from J, with 9 bases between. Here the CDR3 reads CASAGGEQFF. The CDR3 DNA follows: TGTGCCAGCGCCGGGGGAGAGCAGTTCTTC.

The chain carries TRBV4-3 and TRBJ2-2; D gene unclear. The V gene's germline CDR1 is LGHNA and CDR2 YSLEER. The CDR3 runs to 14 residues. Trimming removed 0 bases at V and 3 bases at J, with 5 bases between. The CDR3 region is CASSQDRDTGELFF. The CDR3 coding sequence is TGCGCCAGCAGCCAAGATCGGGACACCGGGGAGCTGTTTTTT.

The chain is built from TRBV5-1 and TRBJ2-7, with D maybe TRBD1 (7 bases). Germline V gene lookup returns CDR1 SGHRS and CDR2 YFSETQ. There are 15 residues in the CDR3. Trimming shortened V by 0 bases and J by 7 bases, and 17 bases separated the two germline ends. For the CDR3, the DNA is TGCGCCAGCAGCTTGGGGAGGGGGCCCCCAGTTGAGCAGTACTTC. Amino acid sequence: CASSLGRGPPVEQYF.

The CDR3 spells CAISGDRGTTNEKLFF. The CDR3, as DNA: TGTGCCATCAGTGGGGACAGGGGAACAACTAATGAAAAACTGTTTTTT. The J gene is TRBJ1-4, the V gene TRBV10-3; 10 bases match TRBD1. Per germline, CDR1 ENHRY and CDR2 SYGVKD. V was pared by 4 bases and J by 0 bases, with 2 bases of the junction left unmatched. The CDR3 is 16 amino acids.

The genes are TRBV27 and TRBJ1-6; D gene uncertain. The CDR3 runs 14 residues. The V end was cut by 5 bases, the J end by 0 bases, with 5 bases between. The germline CDR1 and CDR2 sequences are MNHEY and SMNVEV (reference sequence). The CDR3: CASSSSSYNSPLHF. Here the CDR3 DNA reads TGTGCCAGCAGTAGTAGCTCCTATAATTCACCCCTCCACTTT.

This clone was counted a single time. The V gene is TRBV12-5, the J gene TRBJ2-5; 11 positions agree with TRBD2. CDR3 length: 18 residues. The junction had 13 bases not matched to a gene; V was cut back by 0 bases and J by 7 bases. Germline CDR1 LGHNT, CDR2 FRNRAP. This CDR3 reads CASGLVATGTSGPVTQYF. CDR3 sequence (DNA): TGTGCTAGTGGTTTGGTGGCGACCGGGACTAGCGGCCCGGTGACCCAGTACTTC.

In its sample, this clone was seen once. CDR3 sequence: CATSAGGEVTEAFF. The CDR3 DNA is TGTGCCACCAGTGCAGGGGGCGAGGTCACTGAAGCTTTCTTT. The chain joins TRBV24-1 to TRBJ1-1, with 8 nucleotides matching TRBD1. Germline CDR1 and CDR2: KGHDR and SFDVKD. The CDR3 loop spans 14 amino acids. With 5 bases clipped from V and 4 bases from J, the junction kept 5 bases outside the gene matches.

The chain has TRBV6-1 and TRBJ1-4; no reliable D call. The CDR3 contains 15 residues. V gave up 3 bases and J gave up 8 bases, with 16 bases separating them. Looked up from germline, CDR1 is MNHNS and CDR2 is SASEGT. The CDR3 region is CASSDPTGSWEKLFF. The CDR3 DNA reads as TGTGCCAGCAGTGACCCAACGGGGTCGTGGGAAAAACTGTTTTTT.

This chain connects TRBV28 to TRBJ1-1; D unresolved. Trimming took off 3 bases at V and 5 bases at J, with 7 bases between the two ends. CDR1 MDHEN and CDR2 SYDVKM come from the germline V gene. This CDR3 is built from 12 residues. The CDR3 is CASSLLETEAFF. The CDR3 bases are TGTGCCAGCAGTTTGTTGGAGACTGAAGCTTTCTTT.

About this clone: Other DNA sequences in the sample encode the same CDR3. The V and J genes are TRBV27 and TRBJ2-7; no definite D call. This CDR3 region has 14 residues. V was clipped by 0 bases and J by 1 base, with 7 bases between them. Germline CDR1 MNHEY, CDR2 SMNVEV (reference sequence). The CDR3: CASSLSTVSYEQYF. The CDR3 bases are TGTGCCAGCAGTTTATCAACAGTATCCTACGAGCAGTACTTC.